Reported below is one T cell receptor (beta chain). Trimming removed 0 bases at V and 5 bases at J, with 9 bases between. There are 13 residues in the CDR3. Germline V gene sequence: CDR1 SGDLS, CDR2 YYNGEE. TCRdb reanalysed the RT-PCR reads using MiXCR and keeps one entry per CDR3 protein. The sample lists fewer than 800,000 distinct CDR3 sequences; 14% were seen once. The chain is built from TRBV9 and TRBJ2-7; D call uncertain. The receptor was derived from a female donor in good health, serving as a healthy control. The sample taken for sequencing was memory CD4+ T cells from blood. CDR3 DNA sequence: TGTGCCAGCAGCGTAGGGGTAATCCACGAGCAGTACTTC. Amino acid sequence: CASSVGVIHEQYF.